The source of this TCR beta chain is a study of beta chain features in type 1 diabetes. Expressed TCRB transcripts were sequenced, since all the RNA that had been isolated was reverse transcribed. TCRdb's table, derived via immunoSEQ multiplex PCR, lists solely in-frame clones and lacks some. Of approximately 250,000 clones in the sample, around 25% were seen once. Study-level points and caveats: With patients and controls alike, PCR might favor shorter templates to an equal degree. A moderate, significant TCRB CDR3 shortening appeared in type 1 diabetes across four CD4+ subsets.

Sorting of CD4+ naive, central memory, regulatory and stem cell-like memory cells was performed via CD45RO/CCR7/CD25/CD127/CD95/CD27. A remark on this clone: Its antigen is not known.

This CDR3 is built from 12 residues. Germline V CDR1 and CDR2: SNHLY, FYNNEI. The germline V and J ends were trimmed by 5 bases and 6 bases, with 11 bases remaining between them. The receptor was derived from a woman aged 25 to 45 with type 1 diabetes. Sequencing used naive CD4+ T cells from blood. The rearrangement uses TRBV2 and TRBJ2-7; TRBD1 is a possible D gene (5 bases). In nucleotides, the CDR3 is TGTGCCAGCAGTCCAGGGTTGGGCGAGCAGTACTTC. As protein: CASSPGLGEQYF.